The 24 T cell receptor beta chains listed next were all sequenced from one sample in a study of OX40 agonist ivuxolimab in advanced cancers. Sequenced by immunoSEQ multiplex PCR; TCRdb stores in-frame clones only, minus some. This table holds under 100,000 clones, roughly 84% found once. Sequenced material: CD4+ or CD8+ T cells sorted from blood, taken in a trial of the OX40 agonist ivuxolimab. The receptors come from an adult with an advanced solid tumor such as melanoma, head and neck, liver or kidney cancer.

This clone appeared a single time. This chain connects TRBV6-5 to TRBJ2-1; 9 bases match TRBD1. V trimming: 4 bases; J trimming: 7 bases; junction bases outside the gene matches: 8. This CDR3 has 15 amino acids. Germline lookup yields CDR1 MNHEY and CDR2 SVGAGI. CDR3 region: CASSSAGTGKNEQFF. The CDR3 nucleotides are TGTGCCAGCAGTTCAGCCGGGACAGGGAAAAATGAGCAGTTCTTC.

This clone has only one observation. DNA for the CDR3: TGCGCCAGCAGCCAGCGGTCCCTGCTCACAGATACGCAGTATTTT. This sequence encodes CASSQRSLLTDTQYF. This chain joins TRBV5-1 and TRBJ2-3, with a tentative D call TRBD2 (5 bases). The CDR3 is 15 residues long. From germline, CDR1 is SGHRS and CDR2 YFSETQ. V lost 4 bases and J 2 bases, leaving 14 bases between the germline ends.

This chain joins TRBV7-8 and TRBJ2-7; D gene unclear. V was trimmed by 1 base and J by 3 bases, leaving 10 bases between them. Germline assignment: CDR1 SGHVS and CDR2 FQNEAQ. The CDR3 is 14 residues long. CDR3 loop: CASSLGRVGYEQYF. CDR3 coding DNA: TGTGCCAGCAGCTTAGGAAGGGTCGGCTACGAGCAGTACTTC.

This sequence joins TRBV18 and TRBJ1-2; a possible D gene is TRBD1 (6 bases). CDR1 KGHSH and CDR2 LQKENI come from the germline V gene. The CDR3 totals 16 residues. Trimming took off 5 bases at V and 6 bases at J, with 22 bases between the two ends. The CDR3: CASSEIYQAGAHGYTF. CDR3 DNA: TGTGCCAGCTCAGAAATATATCAGGCGGGGGCGCATGGCTACACCTTC.

The chain links TRBV28 to TRBJ1-4; D unclear. The length of the CDR3 is 14 residues. Germline V gives CDR1 MDHEN, CDR2 SYDVKM. V lost 8 bases and J 1 base, leaving 11 bases between the germline ends. DNA of the CDR3: TGTGCCAGCCGAGGGTCCCGAACTAATGAAAAACTGTTTTTT. Translating gives CASRGSRTNEKLFF.

This chain connects TRBV6-1 to TRBJ2-1; 11 positions match TRBD2. V shed 7 bases, J shed 5 bases, and the junction held 7 bases outside the gene matches. The CDR3 is 15 residues long. Germline V gene lookup returns CDR1 MNHNS and CDR2 SASEGT. The CDR3 DNA follows: TGTGCCAGCAAGCTACTAGCGGGAGCACACAATGAGCAGTTCTTC. This gives the protein CASKLLAGAHNEQFF.

In DNA form, the CDR3 reads TGTGCCAGCAGTTACGCCCGGGACAGTGGCTACGAGCAGTACTTC. Translating gives CASSYARDSGYEQYF. The chain carries TRBV6-6 and TRBJ2-7, with 7 bases fitting TRBD1. This CDR3 is 15 amino acids long. Trimming at V came to 2 bases and at J to 3 bases, leaving 7 bases not matched to a gene. CDR1 and CDR2 from the germline V gene are MNHNY and SVGAGI (reference sequence).

The rearrangement joins TRBV4-3 to TRBJ2-1; possibly TRBD1 for D (6 bases). The CDR3 has 12 residues. CDR1 is LGHNA and CDR2 is YSLEER in the germline V gene. Trimming took off 4 bases at V and 9 bases at J, with 10 bases between the two ends. The CDR3 spells CASSRTGSEQFF. Here the CDR3 DNA reads TGCGCCAGCAGCCGAACAGGGAGTGAGCAGTTCTTC.

The V and J genes are TRBV4-3 and TRBJ1-4, with D possibly matching TRBD1 (6 bases). Germline V gene lookup returns CDR1 LGHNA and CDR2 YSLEER. The V and J ends lost 5 bases and 0 bases respectively, with 10 bases between them. This CDR3 has 15 residues. The CDR3 is CASSSHRATNEKLFF. For the CDR3, the DNA is TGCGCCAGCAGCTCTCACAGGGCAACTAATGAAAAACTGTTTTTT.

The V gene is TRBV5-6, the J gene TRBJ1-2; D gene unclear. The V end lost 0 bases, the J end lost 2 bases, and 14 bases lay between the germline ends. CDR1 and CDR2 (germline): SGHDT, YYEEEE. The CDR3 sequence is 16 residues long. CDR3 sequence reads: CASSLEGYESNYGYTF. DNA for the CDR3: TGTGCCAGCAGCTTGGAAGGTTATGAAAGCAACTATGGCTACACCTTC.

This clone was seen once. Other DNA sequences of this sample code for an identical CDR3. V is TRBV5-1 and J is TRBJ2-3, with D possibly being TRBD1 or TRBD2 (5 bases each). CDR3 length equals 16 residues. V was shortened by 0 bases and J by 0 bases, with 11 bases between the two germline ends. The germline V gene has CDR1 SGHRS and CDR2 YFSETQ. The CDR3 loop reads CASSLEGRASTDTQYF. The CDR3 bases are TGCGCCAGCAGCTTGGAGGGGCGGGCGAGCACAGATACGCAGTATTTT.

This clone showed up just once. The chain carries TRBV5-1 and TRBJ2-7; TRBD2 matches at 9 bases. This CDR3 comprises 16 residues. CDR1 and CDR2 (germline): SGHRS, YFSETQ. The V and J ends lost 0 bases and 3 bases, in that order; junction bases with no gene match: 7. CDR3 bases: TGCGCCAGCAGCTTGGTCCTAGCGGGGACCCACTACGAGCAGTACTTC. Translation: CASSLVLAGTHYEQYF.

There are many counts of this clone. V is TRBV5-1 and J is TRBJ1-1; possible D gene TRBD1, 5 bases. This CDR3 is built from 14 residues. Trimming took 0 bases from V and 4 from J, leaving 10 bases between them. CDR1 is SGHRS, CDR2 YFSETQ, per germline. The CDR3: CASSLVAGSTEAFF. DNA of the CDR3: TGCGCCAGCAGCTTGGTAGCAGGGTCCACTGAAGCTTTCTTT.

CDR3 coding DNA: TGTGCCAGTAGTCTCCAACTACAGGGACCTGAAGCTTTCTTT. Protein: CASSLQLQGPEAFF. The chain has TRBV19 and TRBJ1-1; a possible D gene is TRBD1 (6 bases). V lost 5 bases to trimming and J lost 6 bases, with 16 bases between them. Germline CDR1 is LNHDA and CDR2 is SQIVND (reference sequence). This CDR3 is built from 14 residues.

V usage is TRBV7-2 and J usage is TRBJ1-2; 8 nucleotides line up with TRBD1. CDR3 length: 14 residues. V lost 5 bases, J lost 4 bases, and 6 bases stayed unmatched. Germline CDR1 and CDR2: SGHTA and FQGNSA. The CDR3 sequence is CASSETGGSYGYTF. Here the CDR3 DNA reads TGTGCCAGCAGCGAAACAGGGGGTAGCTATGGCTACACCTTC.

This clone was seen once. Other DNA sequences in this sample translate to the same CDR3. The genes are TRBV25-1 and TRBJ2-5; D tentatively fits TRBD1 or TRBD2 (6 bases each). Trimming stripped 8 bases from V and 5 bases from J, with 21 bases between. CDR3 size: 15 residues. Germline-derived CDR1 and CDR2 are MGHDK and SYGVNS. The CDR3 here is CASQTDKGGWETQYF. For the CDR3, the DNA is TGTGCCAGCCAAACCGACAAGGGGGGCTGGGAGACCCAGTACTTC.

CDR3 coding DNA: TGTGCCAGCAGCTTGGATTCGACTCGGTCCCCCCACGAGCAGTACTTC. This codes for CASSLDSTRSPHEQYF. This sequence joins TRBV5-4 and TRBJ2-7; D uncertain. V gave up 0 bases and J gave up 5 bases, with 18 bases separating them. The CDR3 is 16 residues long. Germline lookup yields CDR1 SGHNT and CDR2 YYREEE (reference sequence).

In this sample, this clone turned up once. This rearrangement joins TRBV18 to TRBJ2-1; maybe TRBD2 (6 bases). CDR1 is KGHSH, CDR2 LQKENI, per germline. The length of the CDR3 is 14 residues. V gave up 4 bases and J gave up 5 bases, with 12 bases separating them. CDR3 nucleotide sequence: TGTGCCAGCTCACTTTGGACGGGGGACAATGAGCAGTTCTTC. It translates to CASSLWTGDNEQFF.

The chain couples TRBV7-2 to TRBJ2-5, with 8 bases matching TRBD2. The CDR3 is made up of 14 amino acids. Germline-derived CDR1 and CDR2 are SGHTA and FQGNSA. The trim removed 2 bases at V and 5 bases at J, leaving 4 bases unmatched. Written as DNA, the CDR3 is TGTGCCAGCAGCTTACGGGGGGGCCGTGAGACCCAGTACTTC. Translation gives CASSLRGGRETQYF. Looking up the rest from reference TRBV7-2 and TRBJ2-5 gives the full variable domain: GAGVSQSPSNKVTEKGKDVELRCDPISGHTALYWYRQSLGQGLEFLIYFQGNSAPDKSGLPSDRFSAERTGGSVSTLTIQRTQQEDSAVYLCASSLRGGRETQYFGPGTRLLVL.

The DNA for the CDR3 is TGTGCCAGCGCCAGCCTGCTAAAGGAGGGCTACACCTTC. Translating gives CASASLLKEGYTF. This chain joins TRBV6-6 and TRBJ1-2, with D uncertain. The CDR3 is 13 residues long. V was trimmed by 8 bases and J by 8 bases, leaving 18 bases between them. Germline V gene sequence: CDR1 MNHNY, CDR2 SVGAGI (reference sequence).

The V gene is TRBV5-1, the J gene TRBJ1-2; no reliable D call. Germline V gene data show CDR1 as SGHRS and CDR2 as YFSETQ. The CDR3 sequence is 13 residues long. V gave up 0 bases and J gave up 4 bases, with 7 bases separating them. DNA of the CDR3: TGCGCCAGCAGCTTGGGCCAGTTCTATGGCTACACCTTC. It codes for CASSLGQFYGYTF.

The V and J genes are TRBV30 and TRBJ1-6; a possible D gene is TRBD1 (5 bases). The V and J ends lost 3 bases and 10 bases respectively, with 16 bases between them. The CDR3 is 14 amino acids. The germline V gene has CDR1 GTSNPN and CDR2 SVGIG (reference sequence). The CDR3 loop reads CAWRTGPRGSPLHF. The CDR3 DNA reads as TGTGCCTGGAGGACCGGGCCACGGGGGTCACCCCTCCACTTT.

The V gene is TRBV7-8, the J gene TRBJ1-2, with TRBD1 as a possible D gene (5 bases). The germline V gene encodes CDR1 SGHVS and CDR2 FQNEAQ. The CDR3 is 15 amino acids. V lost 3 bases, J lost 5 bases, and 16 bases lay in between. The CDR3 loop reads CASSLGGTGGYGYTF. CDR3 DNA: TGTGCCAGCAGCTTGGGAGGGACCGGCGGGTATGGCTACACCTTC.

The chain recombines TRBV6-1 with TRBJ1-4; D remains unclear. V was clipped by 3 bases and J by 8 bases, with 10 bases between them. From germline, CDR1 is MNHNS and CDR2 SASEGT. This CDR3 is 13 amino acids long. CDR3 residues: CASSDRYLEKLFF. The CDR3, as DNA: TGTGCCAGCAGTGATCGATACCTAGAAAAACTGTTTTTT.